This TCR beta chain was found in a study of shared clonotypes between healthy human individuals. Whole-study context: A donor's plate count was three for CD4 naive and three for CD4 memory; CD8 naive had two and CD8 memory one. Points from the study as a whole: Although depth was large, rarefaction showed that sequencing of the sorted subsets was incomplete.

Partitioning of CD4+ cells yielded a CD45RA+ naive subset and a CD45RA-negative memory subset. Regarding this clone: The antigen remains undetermined.

The V gene's germline CDR1 is MDHEN and CDR2 SYDVKM. The V end lost 7 bases, the J end lost 0 bases, and 9 bases lay between the germline ends. The CDR3 spans 13 residues. The protocol was immunoSEQ multiplex PCR, while the TCRdb copy is restricted to in-frame clones and leaves out a portion. The sample has approximately 1.5 million clones, 98% seen once. This receptor was obtained from a man younger than 45 in good health. The specimen was naive CD4+ T cells sorted from blood. Subset specified: CD45RA+ positively selected. V gene TRBV28 combines with J gene TRBJ1-2; D not certain. The CDR3 is CASNPGANYGYTF. CDR3 bases: TGTGCCAGCAATCCGGGAGCTAACTATGGCTACACCTTC.